The 8 T cell receptor beta chains below come from one sample, sequenced in a study of cytomegalovirus exposure and HLA in healthy donors. Use of 60 Vbeta and 13 Jbeta primers characterized the PCR. Here immunoSEQ multiplex PCR was the method, and the copy in TCRdb shows in-frame clones only, minus some. The data contain about 98,000 clones, around 80% of them singletons. The sequenced sample consisted of PBMCs. The receptors derive from a man aged 35 to 55 in good health and CMV-seronegative.

This chain joins TRBV4-1 and TRBJ1-5; D is ambiguous. V was cut by 1 base and J by 2 bases, with 9 bases left in between. CDR3 length: 15 residues. Per the germline V gene, CDR1 is MGHRA and CDR2 is YSYEKL. CDR3 nucleotides: TGCGCCAGCAGCCAAGTAGGCGGGGGCAATCAGCCCCAGCATTTT. Its protein product is CASSQVGGGNQPQHF.

V is TRBV4-1 and J is TRBJ1-6, with 9 bases that match TRBD1. J lost 9 bases, V lost 0 bases, and 3 bases had no gene match. The CDR3 extends over 15 amino acids. CDR1 is MGHRA and CDR2 is YSYEKL in the germline V gene. The CDR3 DNA is TGCGCCAGCAGCCAAGAGGGGACAGGGAGTTCACCCCTCCACTTT. Its translation is CASSQEGTGSSPLHF.

The chain carries TRBV4-3 and TRBJ1-6; 7 nucleotides align to TRBD1. The V segment lost 0 bases and the J segment 10 bases; nucleotides outside the gene matches: 9. The CDR3 is made up of 16 amino acids. Germline V lookup: CDR1 LGHNA, CDR2 YSLEER. CDR3 DNA sequence: TGCGCCAGCAGCCAAGATCTGAGGGGGCGCGGGTCACCCCTCCACTTT. Its translation is CASSQDLRGRGSPLHF.

V usage is TRBV5-1 and J usage is TRBJ1-1, with 8 bases identical to TRBD1. Per germline, CDR1 SGHRS and CDR2 YFSETQ. With 4 bases clipped from V and 11 bases from J, the junction kept 10 bases outside the gene matches. The CDR3 consists of 13 residues. The CDR3 DNA is TGCGCCAGCAGCACGGACAGGGAGGGTGGTGCTTTCTTT. Translating gives CASSTDREGGAFF.

V and J are TRBV6-1 and TRBJ1-1, with TRBD1 as a possible D gene (6 bases). V was shortened by 5 bases and J by 0 bases, with 13 bases between the two germline ends. The CDR3 covers 15 residues. Germline V gene data show CDR1 as MNHNS and CDR2 as SASEGT. CDR3 DNA sequence: TGTGCCAGCAGTCTACCGACAGGTCTGAACACTGAAGCTTTCTTT. Translated, it gives CASSLPTGLNTEAFF.

The V gene is TRBV5-4, the J gene TRBJ1-4; D may be TRBD1 (5 bases). Trimming stripped 0 bases from V and 6 bases from J, with 15 bases between. The CDR3 runs to 16 residues. Looked up from germline, CDR1 is SGHNT and CDR2 is YYREEE (reference sequence). CDR3 sequence: CASSLAGGGMDEKLFF. The CDR3 coding sequence is TGTGCCAGCAGCTTGGCGGGCGGGGGTATGGATGAAAAACTGTTTTTT.

This chain uses TRBV7-6 with TRBJ2-5; a weak D match, TRBD2 (5 bases). Germline CDR1 SGHVS, CDR2 FNYEAQ. This CDR3 is built from 12 residues. Trimming removed 5 bases at V and 4 bases at J, with 8 bases between. CDR3 region: CASSRGLETQYF. DNA of the CDR3: TGTGCCAGCAGCCGCGGGTTAGAGACCCAGTACTTC.

The chain joins TRBV6-5 to TRBJ2-4; D ambiguous. The CDR3 has 12 residues. The germline V gene has CDR1 MNHEY and CDR2 SVGAGI. Trimming left V 5 bases short and J 8 bases short, with 10 bases between. CDR3 bases: TGTGCCAGCAGTGCTAGATCCCACATTCAGTACTTC. Protein product: CASSARSHIQYF.